The 22 T cell receptor beta chains given below trace back to one sample, sequenced in a study of T cells after yellow fever vaccination. TCRdb reprocessed the 5' RACE reads with MiXCR, giving one entry per CDR3 protein. The sample lists over 110,000 distinct CDR3 sequences, 7.7% seen once, with under 0.85% in the top ten. Specimen: CD4+ T cells sorted from PBMCs, collected 5 days after the yellow fever booster vaccination. Every receptor here comes from a man aged 25 to 40 who received the YFV17D yellow fever vaccine.

In its sample, this clonotype was seen many times. The chain uses TRBV20-1 and TRBJ2-3, with 9 bases aligning to TRBD2. Trimming at V came to 0 bases and at J to 3 bases, leaving 4 bases not matched to a gene. Germline loops: CDR1 DFQATT, CDR2 SNEGSKA (reference sequence). The CDR3 extends over 15 amino acids. CDR3: CSARDVAGVTDTQYF. CDR3 bases: TGCAGTGCTAGAGATGTAGCGGGAGTGACAGATACGCAGTATTTT.

V usage is TRBV20-1 and J usage is TRBJ2-1; 11 nucleotides line up with TRBD2. The germline gives CDR1 DFQATT, CDR2 SNEGSKA (reference sequence). The CDR3 runs to 17 residues. J was trimmed by 4 bases and V by 8 bases; bases with no gene match: 16. The CDR3 protein is CSPEIAGGPAVYNEQFF. In nucleotides, the CDR3 is TGCAGTCCCGAGATAGCGGGAGGGCCAGCTGTGTACAATGAGCAGTTCTTC.

This clonotype has at least ten counts. The chain recombines TRBV15 with TRBJ2-1; 11 bases agree with TRBD2. The V gene's germline CDR1 is LNHNV and CDR2 YYDKDF (reference sequence). V shed 8 bases and J 13 bases; nucleotides not matched to a gene: 13. The CDR3 has 14 amino acids. The CDR3 spells CATHNPTSGNSQFF. The DNA of the CDR3 is TGTGCCACCCACAACCCGACTAGCGGGAATTCACAGTTCTTC.

In its sample, this clonotype was seen many times. J is TRBJ2-5 and V is TRBV12-3 or TRBV12-4, with TRBD2 identical over 8 bases. V was clipped by 6 bases and J by 6 bases; unmatched bases: 6. The CDR3 has 13 residues. CDR3: CASSSGRGQTQYF. For the CDR3, the DNA is TGTGCCAGCAGCAGCGGGAGAGGACAGACCCAGTACTTC.

This clonotype was found many times. The chain carries TRBV6-6 and TRBJ2-7; D is possibly TRBD1 (6 bases). The V end lost 5 bases, the J end lost 3 bases, and 11 bases lay between the germline ends. Germline loops: CDR1 MNHNY, CDR2 SVGAGI (reference sequence). The CDR3 sequence is 13 residues long. Written as DNA, the CDR3 is TGTGCCAGCAGTCTGGGACAAGTCTACGAGCAGTACTTC. Amino acids: CASSLGQVYEQYF.

In its sample, this clonotype was seen many times. This sequence joins TRBV7-2 and TRBJ2-3; 12 nucleotides line up with TRBD2. In germline, CDR1 is SGHTA, CDR2 FQGNSA. J was trimmed by 6 bases and V by 3 bases; bases with no gene match: 4. The CDR3 is made up of 15 amino acids. The DNA for the CDR3 is TGTGCCAGCAGCTTGACCGGGACTAGCGGGGATACGCAGTATTTT. Its protein is CASSLTGTSGDTQYF. Variable domain in full (rest from reference TRBV7-2 and TRBJ2-3): GAGVSQSPSNKVTEKGKDVELRCDPISGHTALYWYRQSLGQGLEFLIYFQGNSAPDKSGLPSDRFSAERTGGSVSTLTIQRTQQEDSAVYLCASSLTGTSGDTQYFGPGTRLTVL.

The V call is TRBV6-5, the J call TRBJ2-7; no clear D gene. The V gene lost 4 bases and the J gene lost 0 bases, with 10 bases spanning the gap. Germline-derived CDR1 and CDR2 are MNHEY and SVGAGI. The CDR3 spans 14 residues. This CDR3 is CASSSVQFSYEQYF. CDR3 DNA: TGTGCCAGCAGTTCCGTCCAATTCTCCTACGAGCAGTACTTC.

In its sample, this clonotype was seen many times. This chain links TRBV5-1 with TRBJ2-1; TRBD2 matches 10 bases. Germline V gene sequence: CDR1 SGHRS, CDR2 YFSETQ. This CDR3 is built from 14 residues. The trim removed 5 bases at V and 7 bases at J, leaving 6 bases unmatched. The chain's CDR3 is CASRGGLAWNEQFF. The CDR3 DNA sequence: TGCGCCAGCAGAGGGGGACTAGCGTGGAATGAGCAGTTCTTC.

In its sample, this clonotype was seen many times. This sequence joins TRBV7-7 and TRBJ2-7, with 9 bases identical to TRBD2. CDR1 is SSHAT, CDR2 FNYEAQ, per germline (reference sequence). V dropped 5 bases and J dropped 0; count of bases not matched to a gene: 8. This CDR3 has 16 amino acids. DNA of the CDR3: TGTGCCAGCAGCCCCCTAGCGGGGTCGAGCTCCTACGAGCAGTACTTC. Its translation: CASSPLAGSSSYEQYF. Using reference TRBV7-7 and TRBJ2-7 for the parts outside the CDR3, the full variable domain is GAGVSQSPRYKVTKRGQDVTLRCDPISSHATLYWYQQALGQGPEFLTYFNYEAQPDKSGLPSDRFSAERPEGSISTLTIQRTEQRDSAMYRCASSPLAGSSSYEQYFGPGTRLTVT.

This clonotype was detected many times. The rearrangement uses TRBV7-2 and TRBJ2-7; no definite D call. The V end was cut by 5 bases, the J end by 6 bases, with 11 bases between. Germline V gene lookup returns CDR1 SGHTA and CDR2 FQGNSA. This CDR3 comprises 12 residues. This CDR3 reads CASSLPPGEQYF. The CDR3 bases are TGTGCCAGCAGCCTCCCACCGGGCGAGCAGTACTTC.

This clonotype was recorded at least ten times. V is TRBV5-1 and J is TRBJ2-7; 7 positions match TRBD2. The V segment lost 7 bases and the J segment 5 bases; nucleotides outside the gene matches: 6. Looked up from germline, CDR1 is SGHRS and CDR2 is YFSETQ. CDR3 length: 12 residues. The CDR3 DNA is TGCGCCAGCGCCAGGGCGGGAGACGAGCAGTACTTC. Translating gives CASARAGDEQYF.

As for this clonotype: Given a much more abundant clone one base away, this may be a read error. The gene calls are TRBV3-1 and TRBJ2-5, with 9 bases lining up with TRBD2. The ends lost 4 bases at V and 4 bases at J; junction bases unmatched: 10. CDR3 size: 16 residues. The germline CDR1 and CDR2 sequences are LGHDT and YNNKEL (reference sequence). The CDR3 loop is CASSRRGLARVETQYF. The CDR3 bases are TGTGCCAGCAGCCGGCGTGGACTAGCGAGAGTAGAGACCCAGTACTTC.

Ten or more counts support this clonotype. The rearrangement uses TRBV9 and TRBJ2-7; tentatively, D is TRBD2 (6 bases). The CDR3 covers 14 residues. With 0 bases removed from V and 6 bases from J, the gap between germline ends came to 13 bases. CDR1 and CDR2 from the germline V gene are SGDLS and YYNGEE. The CDR3 DNA is TGTGCCAGCAGCGTAGTCGACTCGCGGGGCGAGCAGTACTTC. Its translation: CASSVVDSRGEQYF.

This clonotype was counted many times. This sequence joins TRBV12-3 or TRBV12-4 and TRBJ1-6, with a weak D call TRBD1 (5 bases). The CDR3 extends over 12 amino acids. V lost 6 bases to trimming and J lost 11 bases, with 11 bases between them. The CDR3 region has the DNA TGTGCCAGCAGCACCGGACACACACCCCTCCACTTT. Protein: CASSTGHTPLHF.

The V and J genes are TRBV12-3 or TRBV12-4 and TRBJ1-5; 9 bases map to TRBD1. V shed 8 bases, J shed 4 bases, and the junction held 9 bases outside the gene matches. The CDR3 has 15 residues. CDR3 sequence (DNA): TGTGCCAGCGCACCAGCCGGGACAGGGAATCAGCCCCAGCATTTT. Translation gives CASAPAGTGNQPQHF.

This clonotype has at least ten counts. CDR3 DNA sequence: TGTGCCAGCTCAGAAGGACTAGTGATAGAGACCCAGTACTTC. It codes for CASSEGLVIETQYF. The gene calls are TRBV18 and TRBJ2-5, with 7 positions matching TRBD2. The germline gives CDR1 KGHSH, CDR2 LQKENI. Germline trimming cut 5 bases from V and 4 bases from J; bases unmatched to any gene: 7. The CDR3 totals 14 residues.

This clonotype has a count of ten or more. Here the CDR3 DNA reads TGTGCCAGCAGCTCCCCCCCCAAGGCTGGGGAGCAGTTCTTC. It specifies CASSSPPKAGEQFF. The gene calls are TRBV7-6 and TRBJ2-1; no firm D call. Trimming took 4 bases from V and 10 from J, leaving 17 bases between them. Per the germline V gene, CDR1 is SGHVS and CDR2 is FNYEAQ. CDR3 length equals 14 residues.

This clonotype was detected ten times or more. The V gene is TRBV5-6, the J gene TRBJ2-3, with 7 bases fitting TRBD1. CDR1 is SGHDT and CDR2 is YYEEEE in the germline V gene. CDR3 length equals 12 residues. V gave up 4 bases and J gave up 10 bases; unmatched junction bases: 6. The DNA of the CDR3 is TGTGCCAGCAGCCTGTACAGGGGCCCGCAGTATTTT. Its translation is CASSLYRGPQYF.

This clonotype occurred many times. V gene TRBV5-1 combines with J gene TRBJ2-7, with 8 bases aligning to TRBD1. CDR1 is SGHRS, CDR2 YFSETQ, per germline. J lost 4 bases, V lost 4 bases, and 7 bases had no gene match. The CDR3 totals 14 residues. CDR3 in amino acids: CASSPRTGIYEQYF. As DNA, the CDR3 is TGCGCCAGCAGCCCCAGGACAGGGATATACGAGCAGTACTTC.

This clonotype was counted many times. J is TRBJ2-1 and V is TRBV7-2, with 10 bases that match TRBD2. Trimming at V came to 1 base and at J to 4 bases, leaving 4 bases not matched to a gene. The CDR3 is made up of 16 amino acids. Germline V CDR1 and CDR2: SGHTA, FQGNSA. This CDR3 is CASSLGAGGGYNEQFF. CDR3 nucleotide sequence: TGTGCCAGCAGCTTAGGAGCGGGAGGGGGGTACAATGAGCAGTTCTTC.

Many counts were recorded for this clonotype. The chain employs TRBV7-2 and TRBJ2-7; no clear D. The CDR3 spans 14 residues. CDR1 SGHTA and CDR2 FQGNSA come from the germline V gene. Deletions cut 0 bases from V and 5 bases from J, with 11 bases between. As DNA, the CDR3 is TGTGCCAGCAGCTTAGCGATTACAAGTCACGAGCAGTACTTC. This translates into CASSLAITSHEQYF.

Ten or more counts support this clonotype. V and J are TRBV5-1 and TRBJ1-2; D might be TRBD1 (5 bases). Germline loops: CDR1 SGHRS, CDR2 YFSETQ. This CDR3 is 12 amino acids long. Between the trimmed V and J ends, which lost 4 bases and 7 bases, there was a span of 11 bases. The CDR3 DNA is TGCGCCAGCAGCCGGACCGGGGGTGGCTACACCTTC. Translated, it gives CASSRTGGGYTF.